Below, 32 T cell receptor beta chains from the same sample are listed, as sequenced in a study of blood T cell repertoires in COVID-19. The assay was immunoSEQ multiplex PCR, and TCRdb's table has in-frame clones only and misses some. The sample includes fewer than 500,000 clones, roughly 89% seen only once; the top ten take approximately 4.5%. The sequenced material came from peripheral blood. These receptors all come from a young woman with acute or convalescent COVID-19.

The rearrangement uses TRBV28 and TRBJ1-4; 7 bases line up with TRBD1. Germline CDR1 reads MDHEN; CDR2 reads SYDVKM. The CDR3 consists of 16 residues. V lost 6 bases to trimming and J lost 7 bases; unmatched junction nucleotides: 14. This chain's CDR3 is CASSNPTGAWGEKLFF. In DNA, the CDR3 is TGTGCCAGCAGCAACCCTACAGGGGCTTGGGGTGAAAAACTGTTTTTT. The variable domain in full, completed from reference TRBV28 and TRBJ1-4, reads DVKVTQSSRYLVKRTGEKVFLECVQDMDHENMFWYRQDPGLGLRLIYFSYDVKMKEKGDIPEGYSVSREKKERFSLILESASTNQTSMYLCASSNPTGAWGEKLFFGSGTQLSVL.

CDR3 amino acids: CAWSRDRGVSETQYF. The CDR3, as DNA: TGTGCCTGGAGCCGGGACAGGGGAGTATCGGAGACCCAGTACTTC. This chain links TRBV30 with TRBJ2-5; 10 bases fit TRBD1. V lost 3 bases and J lost 5; bases outside the gene matches: 9. Germline V gene lookup returns CDR1 GTSNPN and CDR2 SVGIG (reference sequence). The CDR3 sequence is 15 residues long.

On this clone: The same CDR3 arises from other DNA sequences in this sample as well. The rearrangement uses TRBV9 and TRBJ1-2; 7 bases align to TRBD1. Trimming removed 0 bases from V and 3 bases from J; junction bases left unmatched: 5. This CDR3 has 15 residues. Per the germline V gene, CDR1 is SGDLS and CDR2 is YYNGEE. The CDR3 loop reads CASSVVAGGDYGYTF. Here the CDR3 DNA reads TGTGCCAGCAGCGTAGTGGCAGGGGGAGACTATGGCTACACCTTC.

The chain joins TRBV24-1 to TRBJ1-2; 10 nucleotides match TRBD1. This CDR3 comprises 18 residues. Per the germline V gene, CDR1 is KGHDR and CDR2 is SFDVKD. V lost 4 bases and J lost 2; bases outside the gene matches: 12. CDR3 bases: TGTGCCACCAGTGACTCCGGGACAGGGGTCCACAGAAACTATGGCTACACCTTC. This codes for CATSDSGTGVHRNYGYTF.

The CDR3 spells CASSRVGGAQETQYF. The CDR3 region has the DNA TGTGCCAGCAGCCGAGTAGGGGGCGCACAAGAGACCCAGTACTTC. The genes are TRBV6-2 or TRBV6-3 and TRBJ2-5, with 7 positions matching TRBD1. V was clipped by 6 bases and J by 2 bases; unmatched bases: 9. Germline V gene lookup returns CDR1 MNHEY and CDR2 SVGEGT. There are 15 residues in the CDR3.

This clone was detected only once. CDR3 coding DNA: TGTGCCAGCAGCGAGCGACAGGGGAAGAACACTGAAGCTTTCTTT. This gives the protein CASSERQGKNTEAFF. The chain links TRBV4-2 to TRBJ1-1, with TRBD1 matching over 8 bases. The CDR3 has 15 amino acids. Germline loops: CDR1 LGHNA, CDR2 YNFKEQ. Trimming removed 5 bases from V and 1 base from J; junction bases left unmatched: 6.

The chain recombines TRBV5-1 with TRBJ2-1; unclear D gene. The CDR3 loop spans 15 amino acids. V lost 0 bases to trimming and J lost 5 bases, with 12 bases between them. CDR1 is SGHRS and CDR2 is YFSETQ in the germline V gene. Here the CDR3 reads CASSLVAGYNNEQFF. The CDR3 DNA follows: TGCGCCAGCAGCTTGGTGGCAGGTTACAACAATGAGCAGTTCTTC.

The V call is TRBV13, the J call TRBJ2-2; a weak D match, TRBD2 (7 bases). V was trimmed by 0 bases and J by 7 bases, leaving 12 bases between them. Germline lookup yields CDR1 PRHDT and CDR2 FYEKMQ (reference sequence). There are 15 residues in the CDR3. The CDR3 protein is CASSLGSGDNGELFF. The CDR3 DNA reads TGTGCCAGCAGCTTAGGAAGCGGGGACAACGGGGAGCTGTTTTTT.

The chain carries TRBV6-1 and TRBJ2-7; tentatively, D is TRBD1 (6 bases). V was pared by 3 bases and J by 4 bases, with 13 bases between. The CDR3 is made up of 14 amino acids. Germline V CDR1 and CDR2: MNHNS, SASEGT. CDR3 DNA: TGTGCCAGCAGTGACGGGACATCTCAGTACGAGCAGTACTTC. Protein sequence: CASSDGTSQYEQYF.

The sample holds a few counts of this clone. The sample holds other DNA sequences that translate to the same CDR3. The chain links TRBV5-1 to TRBJ1-1; possibly TRBD1 for D (5 bases). The V gene's germline CDR1 is SGHRS and CDR2 YFSETQ. V lost 0 bases and J 1 base, leaving 7 bases between the germline ends. The CDR3 totals 14 residues. The CDR3 reads CASSLGTGNTEAFF. The CDR3 DNA reads TGCGCCAGCAGCTTGGGAACAGGGAACACTGAAGCTTTCTTT.

On this clone: Other DNA sequences in the sample encode the same CDR3. The chain combines TRBV12-3 or TRBV12-4 with TRBJ2-3; 7 bases map to TRBD2. The CDR3 has 13 amino acids. The J segment lost 5 bases and the V segment lost 3 bases, leaving 2 bases of the junction unmatched. CDR3 protein: CASSFGGGDTQYF. CDR3 DNA sequence: TGTGCCAGCAGTTTTGGGGGGGGAGATACGCAGTATTTT.

The chain links TRBV6-2 or TRBV6-3 to TRBJ2-1; 7 bases map to TRBD2. With 5 bases clipped from V and 9 bases from J, the junction kept 10 bases outside the gene matches. Germline CDR1 MNHEY, CDR2 SVGEGT. The CDR3 covers 14 residues. This chain's CDR3 is CASSPLMGGGEQFF. In nucleotides, the CDR3 is TGTGCCAGCAGTCCACTAATGGGGGGGGGTGAGCAGTTCTTC.

J is TRBJ2-7 and V is TRBV11-3; D possibly corresponds to TRBD2 (6 bases). The V and J ends lost 4 bases and 4 bases respectively, with 14 bases between them. Germline V gene lookup returns CDR1 SGHNT and CDR2 YENEEA. The CDR3 is 14 residues long. CDR3 amino acids: CASSSLLAPYEQYF. DNA for the CDR3: TGTGCCAGCAGCTCACTACTAGCCCCGTACGAGCAGTACTTC.

The chain has TRBV27 and TRBJ1-3; D remains unclear. The germline V gene has CDR1 MNHEY and CDR2 SMNVEV (reference sequence). V was clipped by 3 bases and J by 0 bases, with 6 bases between them. The CDR3 loop spans 14 amino acids. This CDR3 is CASSFVGSGNTIYF. DNA of the CDR3: TGTGCCAGCAGTTTTGTCGGCTCTGGAAACACCATATATTTT.

V and J are TRBV5-1 and TRBJ2-1; TRBD2 aligns across 11 bases. CDR1 is SGHRS and CDR2 is YFSETQ in the germline V gene. Trimming at V came to 4 bases and at J to 7 bases, leaving 4 bases not matched to a gene. The CDR3 covers 14 residues. The DNA for the CDR3 is TGCGCCAGCAGCCTTAGCGGGGGGGCGAATGAGCAGTTCTTC. This encodes CASSLSGGANEQFF. Full variable domain (rest looked up from reference TRBV5-1 and TRBJ2-1): KAGVTQTPRYLIKTRGQQVTLSCSPISGHRSVSWYQQTPGQGLQFLFEYFSETQRNKGNFPGRFSGRQFSNSRSEMNVSTLELGDSALYLCASSLSGGANEQFFGPGTRLTVL.

J is TRBJ2-1 and V is TRBV11-1; TRBD2 matches at 10 bases. V shed 2 bases and J 9 bases; nucleotides not matched to a gene: 4. The CDR3 consists of 14 residues. Germline V CDR1 and CDR2: SGHAT, FQDESV (reference sequence). In nucleotides, the CDR3 is TGTGCCAGCAGCTTAAGCGGGGGGGCGGGTGAGCAGTTCTTC. Translating it yields CASSLSGGAGEQFF.

The rearrangement uses TRBV5-6 and TRBJ2-7; D may be TRBD1 (5 bases). The V end lost 4 bases, the J end lost 2 bases, and 16 bases lay between the germline ends. This CDR3 comprises 15 residues. Germline CDR1 is SGHDT and CDR2 is YYEEEE. The CDR3 coding sequence is TGTGCCAGCAGCCCAGTGGACACTCAAGCCTACGAGCAGTACTTC. Protein product: CASSPVDTQAYEQYF.

This sequence joins TRBV7-8 and TRBJ1-1; D is undetermined. Germline CDR1 is SGHVS and CDR2 is FQNEAQ. V lost 1 base to trimming and J lost 11 bases, with 17 bases between them. The CDR3 length is 14 residues. CDR3 amino acids: CASSLEQTSSYAFF. The CDR3 DNA reads as TGTGCCAGCAGCTTAGAACAGACCAGCAGCTACGCTTTCTTT. Looking up the rest from reference TRBV7-8 and TRBJ1-1 gives the full variable domain: GAGVSQSPRYKVAKRGQDVALRCDPISGHVSLFWYQQALGQGPEFLTYFQNEAQLDKSGLPSDRFFAERPEGSVSTLKIQRTQQEDSAVYLCASSLEQTSSYAFFGQGTRLTVV.

The rearrangement links TRBV30 to TRBJ1-2; TRBD1 aligns across 8 bases. From germline, CDR1 is GTSNPN and CDR2 SVGIG (reference sequence). This CDR3 is 14 amino acids long. V trimming: 0 bases; J trimming: 8 bases; junction bases outside the gene matches: 8. DNA of the CDR3: TGTGCCTGGAGTGTACTCGCACAGGGGGACGGCTACACCTTC. Translation gives CAWSVLAQGDGYTF. Full variable domain (outside the CDR3, taken from reference TRBV30 and TRBJ1-2): SQTIHQWPATLVQPVGSPLSLECTVEGTSNPNLYWYRQAAGRGLQLLFYSVGIGQISSEVPQNLSASRPQDRQFILSSKKLLLSDSGFYLCAWSVLAQGDGYTFGSGTRLTVV.

This rearrangement joins TRBV4-2 to TRBJ2-3; TRBD2 matches 13 bases. Germline trimming cut 0 bases from V and 5 bases from J; bases unmatched to any gene: 5. The germline CDR1 and CDR2 sequences are LGHNA and YNFKEQ. This CDR3 is 17 amino acids long. The CDR3 is CASSQEPTSGGGDTQYF. The DNA for the CDR3 is TGTGCCAGCAGCCAAGAACCAACTAGCGGGGGGGGAGATACGCAGTATTTT.

This clone was observed once. V gene TRBV7-9 combines with J gene TRBJ1-2; 7 bases map to TRBD1. CDR3 length: 13 amino acids. V shed 10 bases and J 8 bases; nucleotides not matched to a gene: 13. Germline V CDR1 and CDR2: SEHNR, FQNEAQ (reference sequence). DNA for the CDR3: TGTGCCATCAGGACAGGTGGTACATGGGGCTACACCTTC. Protein product: CAIRTGGTWGYTF.

The chain couples TRBV14 to TRBJ2-7, with 9 bases matching TRBD2. The CDR3 length is 14 residues. Trimming took 0 bases from V and 6 from J; bases not matched to a gene: 3. Germline assignment: CDR1 SGHDN and CDR2 FVKESK. The CDR3 DNA is TGTGCCAGCAGCCAAGACCCTAGCGGGGTCGAGCAGTACTTC. Residues: CASSQDPSGVEQYF.

The J gene is TRBJ1-1, the V gene TRBV30; 7 positions agree with TRBD1. CDR3 length: 13 amino acids. The trim removed 5 bases at V and 11 bases at J, leaving 14 bases unmatched. CDR1 GTSNPN and CDR2 SVGIG come from the germline V gene (reference sequence). CDR3 amino acids: CAWAPDRVAGAFF. CDR3 sequence (DNA): TGTGCCTGGGCTCCCGACAGGGTAGCCGGGGCTTTCTTT.

This sequence joins TRBV12-5 and TRBJ1-1; maybe TRBD1 (5 bases). Trimming took 2 bases from V and 4 from J, leaving 20 bases between them. Germline V lookup: CDR1 LGHNT, CDR2 FRNRAP. CDR3 size: 17 residues. In DNA form, the CDR3 reads TGTGCTAGTGGTTTGTTACCAAGGCCGGGGGTGGGCACTGAAGCTTTCTTT. Its protein is CASGLLPRPGVGTEAFF.

Here the CDR3 DNA reads TGTGCCAGCAGCCGAGCGGGGAGAGGCACAGATACGCAGTATTTT. It specifies CASSRAGRGTDTQYF. This rearrangement joins TRBV11-2 to TRBJ2-3, with TRBD2 matching over 7 bases. CDR3 size: 15 residues. The germline gives CDR1 SGHAT, CDR2 FQNNGV. Unmatched junction bases numbered 6, after V lost 5 bases and J lost 1 base.

This chain links TRBV20-1 with TRBJ1-1; possible D gene TRBD1, 5 bases. The germline V and J ends were trimmed by 3 bases and 5 bases, with 13 bases remaining between them. Germline CDR1 is DFQATT and CDR2 is SNEGSKA (reference sequence). This CDR3 contains 13 residues. CDR3 region: CSASPREDTEAFF. The DNA of the CDR3 is TGCAGTGCTAGTCCCAGGGAGGATACTGAAGCTTTCTTT.

This clone turned up a few times. The J gene is TRBJ1-5, the V gene TRBV28; the D gene is possibly TRBD1 (5 bases). The CDR3 consists of 13 residues. Germline V gene sequence: CDR1 MDHEN, CDR2 SYDVKM. V shed 6 bases and J shed 3 bases, with 9 bases lying between them. The CDR3: CASRGLNNQPQHF. Written as DNA, the CDR3 is TGTGCCAGCAGGGGGCTAAACAATCAGCCCCAGCATTTT.

This chain connects TRBV5-1 to TRBJ2-5, with D perhaps TRBD2 (6 bases). This CDR3 comprises 12 residues. CDR1 SGHRS and CDR2 YFSETQ come from the germline V gene. The V end lost 6 bases, the J end lost 5 bases, and 11 bases lay between the germline ends. CDR3 nucleotides: TGCGCCAGCACGGGGGATGGGGAGACCCAGTACTTC. It yields the protein CASTGDGETQYF.

Here the CDR3 DNA reads TGTGCCAGCAGTGCCGGGGGGGACTACGAGCAGTACTTC. It encodes CASSAGGDYEQYF. The chain employs TRBV12-3 or TRBV12-4 and TRBJ2-7; 8 bases agree with TRBD2. The CDR3 totals 13 residues. V lost 5 bases to trimming and J lost 3 bases; unmatched junction nucleotides: 3.

This clone has at least ten counts. The chain carries TRBV18 and TRBJ2-5; weak D call: TRBD1 (5 bases). Per germline, CDR1 KGHSH and CDR2 LQKENI. With 2 bases removed from V and 2 bases from J, the gap between germline ends came to 9 bases. CDR3 size: 14 residues. The CDR3 region is CASSPSRAQETQYF. The DNA of the CDR3 is TGTGCCAGCTCACCAAGCAGGGCTCAAGAGACCCAGTACTTC.

The chain combines TRBV11-1 with TRBJ2-2; no firm D call. Trimming shortened V by 1 base and J by 1 base, and 7 bases separated the two germline ends. The CDR3 length is 15 residues. Germline V gene sequence: CDR1 SGHAT, CDR2 FQDESV (reference sequence). The CDR3 DNA reads TGTGCCAGCAGCTTAGGTGTCCTGAACACCGGGGAGCTGTTTTTT. Translation: CASSLGVLNTGELFF.

In its sample, this clone was seen once. The chain links TRBV5-1 to TRBJ2-2, with 9 nucleotides matching TRBD1. Germline V gives CDR1 SGHRS, CDR2 YFSETQ. The CDR3 has 14 residues. V shed 5 bases and J 5 bases; nucleotides not matched to a gene: 4. CDR3 amino acids: CASSWDRATGELFF. The DNA for the CDR3 is TGCGCCAGCAGTTGGGACAGGGCGACCGGGGAGCTGTTTTTT. The variable domain in full, completed from reference TRBV5-1 and TRBJ2-2, reads KAGVTQTPRYLIKTRGQQVTLSCSPISGHRSVSWYQQTPGQGLQFLFEYFSETQRNKGNFPGRFSGRQFSNSRSEMNVSTLELGDSALYLCASSWDRATGELFFGEGSRLTVL.